This paragraph covers one T cell receptor (beta chain) sequence. Antigen unknown. This entry is derived from a study of CD8+ T cells in alopecia areata. Background on the study: Treated patients swallowed 5 to 10 mg of oral tofacitinib twice daily.

Researchers gathered lesional scalp punch biopsies and peripheral blood from patients with alopecia areata. The sorting of PBMCs gave CD4+ and CD8+ T cells. Study findings and constraints: Normal skin contains resident alphabeta T cells, and these are also sequenced in scalp samples.

Reverse transcription of extracted RNA yielded cDNA, which provided the sequencing template. The data were produced by immunoSEQ multiplex PCR, yet TCRdb's version contains in-frame clones alone and is incomplete. The sample records 150,000 to 200,000 clones, 67% being singletons. This receptor was taken from a human donor with alopecia areata. The specimen was CD8+ T cells sorted from blood, collected at week 0.

The CDR3 sequence: CASSARRGQEANTGELFF. For the CDR3, the DNA is TGTGCCAGCAGTGCTCGGCGGGGACAGGAGGCGAACACCGGGGAGCTGTTTTTT. This chain joins TRBV25-1 and TRBJ2-2; 8 bases fit TRBD1. The germline V gene encodes CDR1 MGHDK and CDR2 SYGVNS. The V and J ends lost 4 bases and 0 bases, in that order; junction bases with no gene match: 10. This CDR3 spans 18 amino acids.